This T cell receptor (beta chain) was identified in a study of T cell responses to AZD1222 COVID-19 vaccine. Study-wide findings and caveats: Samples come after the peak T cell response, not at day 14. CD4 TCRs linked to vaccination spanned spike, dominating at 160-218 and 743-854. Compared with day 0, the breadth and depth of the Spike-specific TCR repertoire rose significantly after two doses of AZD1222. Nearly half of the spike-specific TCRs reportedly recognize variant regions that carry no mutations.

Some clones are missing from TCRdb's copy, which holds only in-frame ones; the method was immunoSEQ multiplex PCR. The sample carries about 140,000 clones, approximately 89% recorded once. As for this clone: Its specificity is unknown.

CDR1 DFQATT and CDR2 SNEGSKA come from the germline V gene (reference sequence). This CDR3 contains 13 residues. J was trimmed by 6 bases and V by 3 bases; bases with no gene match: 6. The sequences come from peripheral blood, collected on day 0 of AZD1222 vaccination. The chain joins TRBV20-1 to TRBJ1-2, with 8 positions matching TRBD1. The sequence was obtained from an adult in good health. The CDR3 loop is CSASRTGLNGYTF. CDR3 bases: TGCAGTGCTAGTCGGACAGGGTTGAATGGCTACACCTTC.